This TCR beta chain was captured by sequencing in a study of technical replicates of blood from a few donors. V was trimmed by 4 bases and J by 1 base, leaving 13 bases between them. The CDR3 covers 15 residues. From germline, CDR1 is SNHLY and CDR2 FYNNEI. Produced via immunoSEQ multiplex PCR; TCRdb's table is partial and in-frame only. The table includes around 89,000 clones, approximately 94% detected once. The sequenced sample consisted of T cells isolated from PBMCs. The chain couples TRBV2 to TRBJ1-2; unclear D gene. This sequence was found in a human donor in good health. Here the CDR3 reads CASSAPEPVNYGYTF. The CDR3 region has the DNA TGTGCCAGCAGTGCTCCCGAACCGGTTAACTATGGCTACACCTTC. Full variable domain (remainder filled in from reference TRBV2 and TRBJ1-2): EPEVTQTPSHQVTQMGQEVILRCVPISNHLYFYWYRQILGQKVEFLVSFYNNEISEKSEIFDDQFSVERPDGSNFTLKIRSTKLEDSAMYFCASSAPEPVNYGYTFGSGTRLTVV.